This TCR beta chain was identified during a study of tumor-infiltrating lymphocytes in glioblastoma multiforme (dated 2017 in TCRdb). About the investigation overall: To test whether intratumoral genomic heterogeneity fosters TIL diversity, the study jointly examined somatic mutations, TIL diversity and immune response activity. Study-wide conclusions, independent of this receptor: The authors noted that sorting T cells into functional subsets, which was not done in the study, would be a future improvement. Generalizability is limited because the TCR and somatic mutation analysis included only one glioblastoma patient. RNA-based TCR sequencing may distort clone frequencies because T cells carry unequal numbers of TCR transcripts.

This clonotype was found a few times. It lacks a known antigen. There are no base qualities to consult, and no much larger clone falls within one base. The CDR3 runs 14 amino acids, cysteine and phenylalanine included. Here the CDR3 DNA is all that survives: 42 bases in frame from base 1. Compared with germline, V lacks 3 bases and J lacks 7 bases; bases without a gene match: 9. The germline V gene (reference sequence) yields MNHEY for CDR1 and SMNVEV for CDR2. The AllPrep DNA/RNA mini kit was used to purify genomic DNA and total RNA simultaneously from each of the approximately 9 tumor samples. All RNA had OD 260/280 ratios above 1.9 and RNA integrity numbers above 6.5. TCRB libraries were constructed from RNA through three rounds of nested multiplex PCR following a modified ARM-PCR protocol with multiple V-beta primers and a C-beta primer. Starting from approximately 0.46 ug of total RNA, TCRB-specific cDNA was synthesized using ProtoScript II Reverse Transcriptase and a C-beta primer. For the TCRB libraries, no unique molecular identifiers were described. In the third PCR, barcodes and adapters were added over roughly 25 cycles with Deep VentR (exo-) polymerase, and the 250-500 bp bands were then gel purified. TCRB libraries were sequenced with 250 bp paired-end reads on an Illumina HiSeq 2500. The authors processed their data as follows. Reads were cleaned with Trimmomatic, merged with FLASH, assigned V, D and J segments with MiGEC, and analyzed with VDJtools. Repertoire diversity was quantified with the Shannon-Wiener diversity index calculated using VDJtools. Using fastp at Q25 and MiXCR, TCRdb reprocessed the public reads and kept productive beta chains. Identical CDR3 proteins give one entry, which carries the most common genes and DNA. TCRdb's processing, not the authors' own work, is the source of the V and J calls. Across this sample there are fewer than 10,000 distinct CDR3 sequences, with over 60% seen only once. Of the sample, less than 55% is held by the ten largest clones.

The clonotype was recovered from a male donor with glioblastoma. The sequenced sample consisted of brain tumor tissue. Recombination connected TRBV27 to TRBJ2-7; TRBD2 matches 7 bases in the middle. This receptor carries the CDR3 CASSFRGGAEEQYF. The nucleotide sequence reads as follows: TGTGCCAGCAGTTTCCGGGGAGGGGCTGAGGAGCAGTACTTC.